This TCR beta chain was found in a study of T cell responses to AZD1222 COVID-19 vaccine. On the study more broadly: Pooled together were second doses at about 4 or about 12 weeks.

Profiled with immunoSEQ multiplex PCR; TCRdb holds only in-frame clones, not every one. Altogether over 150,000 clones are present, approximately 91% being singletons, with the ten largest covering around 6%. Regarding this clone: Its antigen is currently unknown. Compared with germline, one end of the junction differs, possibly owing to a read error.

Overall study findings and caveats: It should be noted that donors were predominantly white British and more often female, and clonal diversity was possibly underestimated. Spike was spanned by vaccine-associated CD4 TCRs, with dominance at 160-218 and 743-854.

Germline lookup yields CDR1 LGHNA and CDR2 YNFKEQ. This CDR3 contains 15 residues. Source: peripheral blood, taken on day 0 of AZD1222 vaccination. The chain uses TRBV4-2 and TRBJ2-1; a weak D match, TRBD1 (5 bases). The TCR originated in an adult in good health. CDR3 coding DNA: TGTGCCAGCAGACAAGTCCAGGGCAAATACAATGAGCAGTTCTTC. Translating gives CASRQVQGKYNEQFF.